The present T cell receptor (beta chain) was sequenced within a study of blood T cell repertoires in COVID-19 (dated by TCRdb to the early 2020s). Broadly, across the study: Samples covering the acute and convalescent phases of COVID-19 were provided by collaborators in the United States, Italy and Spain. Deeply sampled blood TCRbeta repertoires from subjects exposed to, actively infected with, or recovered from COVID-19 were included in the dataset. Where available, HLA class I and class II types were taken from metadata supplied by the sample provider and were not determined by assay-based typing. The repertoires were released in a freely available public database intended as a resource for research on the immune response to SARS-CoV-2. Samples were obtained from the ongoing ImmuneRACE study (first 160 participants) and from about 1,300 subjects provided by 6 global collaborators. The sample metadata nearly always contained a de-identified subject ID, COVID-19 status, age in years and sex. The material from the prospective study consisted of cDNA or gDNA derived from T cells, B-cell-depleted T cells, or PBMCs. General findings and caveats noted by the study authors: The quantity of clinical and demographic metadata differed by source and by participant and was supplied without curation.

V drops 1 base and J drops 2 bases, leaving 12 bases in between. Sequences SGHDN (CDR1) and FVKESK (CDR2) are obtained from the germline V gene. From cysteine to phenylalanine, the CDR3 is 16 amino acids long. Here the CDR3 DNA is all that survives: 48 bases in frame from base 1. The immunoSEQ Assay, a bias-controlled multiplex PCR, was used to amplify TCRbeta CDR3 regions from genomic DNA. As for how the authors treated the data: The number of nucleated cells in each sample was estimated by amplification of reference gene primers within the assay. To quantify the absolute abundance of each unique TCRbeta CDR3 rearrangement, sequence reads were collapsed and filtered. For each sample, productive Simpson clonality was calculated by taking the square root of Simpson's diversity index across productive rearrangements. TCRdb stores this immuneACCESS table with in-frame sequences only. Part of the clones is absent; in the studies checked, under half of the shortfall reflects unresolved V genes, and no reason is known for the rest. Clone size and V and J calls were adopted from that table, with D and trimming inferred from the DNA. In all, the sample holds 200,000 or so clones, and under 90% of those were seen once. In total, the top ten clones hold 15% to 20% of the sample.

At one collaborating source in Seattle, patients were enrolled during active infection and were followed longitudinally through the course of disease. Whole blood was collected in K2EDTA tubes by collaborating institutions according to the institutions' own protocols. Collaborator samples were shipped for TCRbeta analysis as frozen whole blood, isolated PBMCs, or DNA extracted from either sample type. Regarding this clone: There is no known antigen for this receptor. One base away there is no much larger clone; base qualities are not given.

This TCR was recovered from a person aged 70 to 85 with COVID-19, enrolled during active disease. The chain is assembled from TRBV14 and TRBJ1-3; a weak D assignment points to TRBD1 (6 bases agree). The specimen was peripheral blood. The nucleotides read TGTGCCAGCAGCCAAGCTTCAGACAGGACTGGAAACACCATATATTTT. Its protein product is CASSQASDRTGNTIYF. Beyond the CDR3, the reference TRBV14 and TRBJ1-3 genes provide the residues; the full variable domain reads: EAGVTQFPSHSVIEKGQTVTLRCDPISGHDNLYWYRRVMGKEIKFLLHFVKESKQDESGMPNNRFLAERTGGTYSTLKVQPAELEDSGVYFCASSQASDRTGNTIYFGEGSWLTVV.